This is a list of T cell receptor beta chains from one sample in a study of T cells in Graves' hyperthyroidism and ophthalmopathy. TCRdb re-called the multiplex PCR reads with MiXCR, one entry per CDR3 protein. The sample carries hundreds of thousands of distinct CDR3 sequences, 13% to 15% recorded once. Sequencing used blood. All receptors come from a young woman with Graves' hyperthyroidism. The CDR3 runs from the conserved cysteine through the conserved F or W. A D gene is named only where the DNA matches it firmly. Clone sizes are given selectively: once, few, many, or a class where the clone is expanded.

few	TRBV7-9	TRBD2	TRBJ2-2	TGTGCCAGCACCCCTGGAGCGGGAGACACCGGGGAGCTGTTTTTT	CASTPGAGDTGELFF
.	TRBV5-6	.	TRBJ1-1	TGTGCCAGCAGCTTGGCCGGGGGGGGGAGTGAAGCTTTCTTT	CASSLAGGGSEAFF
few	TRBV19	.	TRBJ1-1	TGTGCCAGTAGTACTCACTTGACCTCTACTCGGGCCCCTGAAGCTTTCTTT	CASSTHLTSTRAPEAFF
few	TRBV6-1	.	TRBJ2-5	TGTGCCAGCAGTCCGACCGAATCTCACTGGAGGACCCAGTACTTC	CASSPTESHWRTQYF
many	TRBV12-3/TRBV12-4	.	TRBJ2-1	TGTGCCAGCAGCCCTGGACTGGCCCCAAGTGAGCAGTTCTTC	CASSPGLAPSEQFF
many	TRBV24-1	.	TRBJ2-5	TGTGCCACCAGTGACCCGACTAGCCAAGAGACCCAGTACTTC	CATSDPTSQETQYF
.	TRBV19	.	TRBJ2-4	TGTGCCACACTAGCCCTAGCCAAAAACATTCAGTACTTC	CATLALAKNIQYF
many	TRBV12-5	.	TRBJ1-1	TGTGCTAGCCTCAGGGGTGGAGACACTGAAGCTTTCTTT	CASLRGGDTEAFF
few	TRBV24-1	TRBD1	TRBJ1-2	TGTGCCACCAGTGGGCCCGCAGGGGGCGAAGACTATGGCTACACCTTC	CATSGPAGGEDYGYTF
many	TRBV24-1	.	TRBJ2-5	TGTGCCACCAGTGATGGGTCTAGCAGGTACCAAGAGACCCAGTACTTC	CATSDGSSRYQETQYF
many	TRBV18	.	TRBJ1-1	TGTGCCAGCTCACCAGGGGGCGTTATTTATTCCCCTGAAGCTTTCTTT	CASSPGGVIYSPEAFF
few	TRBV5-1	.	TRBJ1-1	TGCGCCAGCAGCACGGACGGATGGAACACTGAAGCTTTCTTT	CASSTDGWNTEAFF
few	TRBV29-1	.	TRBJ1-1	TGCAGCGTTTACAGCGAGAACACTGAAGCTTTCTTT	CSVYSENTEAFF
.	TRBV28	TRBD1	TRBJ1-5	TGTGCCAGCAGGCAACAGGGGGGAGGCCAGCCCCAGCATTTT	CASRQQGGGQPQHF
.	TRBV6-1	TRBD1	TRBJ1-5	TGTGCCAGCAGAGCCAGGACAGGGATCAATCAGCCCCAGCATTTT	CASRARTGINQPQHF
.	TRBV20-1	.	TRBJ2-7	TGCAGTGCCTTCCGGGACTCCACCTACGAGCAGTACTTC	CSAFRDSTYEQYF
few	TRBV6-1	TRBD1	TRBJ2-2	TGTGCCAGCAGTGGAAGACAGGGATCCCAGGGAAACACCGGGGAGCTGTTTTTT	CASSGRQGSQGNTGELFF
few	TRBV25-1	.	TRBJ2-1	TGTGCCAGCACCCGATCTGATGAGCAGTTCTTC	CASTRSDEQFF
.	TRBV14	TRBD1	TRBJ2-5	TGTGCCAGCAGTCAGATACAGGGGGCTCAACAAGAGACCCAGTACTTC	CASSQIQGAQQETQYF
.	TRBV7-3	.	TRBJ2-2	TGTGCCAGCAGCAACGACCCCTCCGGCGGGGAGCTGTTTTTT	CASSNDPSGGELFF
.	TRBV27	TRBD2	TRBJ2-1	TGTGCCAGCAGCTTGAGGACGGGACTAGCGGGAGAGTACGAGTCCTACAATGAGCAGTTCTTC	CASSLRTGLAGEYESYNEQFF
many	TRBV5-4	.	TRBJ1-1	TGTGCCAGCAGCTTGGAGGTCGAGGATGAAGCTTTCTTT	CASSLEVEDEAFF
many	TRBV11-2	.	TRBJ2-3	TGTGCGGAGGAGGGGGCATTCACAGATACGCAGTATTTT	CAEEGAFTDTQYF
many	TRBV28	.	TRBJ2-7	TGTGCCAGCCTGGGGGCGTACGAGCAGTACTTC	CASLGAYEQYF
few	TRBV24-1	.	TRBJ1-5	TGTGCCACCAGTGATTTCCAGGGTCCCGGAATAATCAATCAGCCCCAGCATTTT	CATSDFQGPGIINQPQHF
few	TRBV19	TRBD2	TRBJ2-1	TGTGCCAGTAGTAGGATTAGCGGGACCTACAATGAGCAGTTCTTC	CASSRISGTYNEQFF
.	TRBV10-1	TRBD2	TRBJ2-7	TGCGCCAGCAGTGATAGCGGGAGGGCGTACGAGCAGTACTTC	CASSDSGRAYEQYF
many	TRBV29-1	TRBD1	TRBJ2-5	TGCAGCGTGGACGGACAGGCAGAGACCCAGTACTTC	CSVDGQAETQYF
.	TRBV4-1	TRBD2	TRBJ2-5	TGCGCCAGCAGCCAAGATGGTCCCAGCTCTAGCGGGAGGCCCGGGCAGGGGAACTTC	CASSQDGPSSSGRPGQGNF
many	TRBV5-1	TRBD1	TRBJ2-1	TGCGCCAGCAGCTTGGTAGGGGGCTATGAGCAGTTCTTC	CASSLVGGYEQFF
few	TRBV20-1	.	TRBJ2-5	TGCAGTGCCCAGGCTCTGGAATGGGAGACCCAGTACTTC	CSAQALEWETQYF
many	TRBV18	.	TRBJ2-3	TGTGCCAGCTCACCATTACTAAGCACAGATACGCAGTATTTT	CASSPLLSTDTQYF
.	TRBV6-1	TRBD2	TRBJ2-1	TGTGCCAGCAGTGGACTAGCGGGAGGCTCTAGCTCCTACAATGAGCAGTTCTTC	CASSGLAGGSSSYNEQFF
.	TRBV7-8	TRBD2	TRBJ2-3	TGTGCCAGCAGCCAAGGCCCGGGACTAGCGGTGGTAGATACGCAGTATTTT	CASSQGPGLAVVDTQYF
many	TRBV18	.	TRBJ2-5	TGTGCCAGCTCACCGCCGAAGAAAGAGACCCAGTACTTC	CASSPPKKETQYF
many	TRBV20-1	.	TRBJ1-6	TGCAGTGCTAGCGAGGGGCGCAGTTTATCCCTCCACTTT	CSASEGRSLSLHF
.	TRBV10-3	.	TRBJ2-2	TGTGCCATCAGTGGCGACCTCACCGGGGAGCTGTTTTTT	CAISGDLTGELFF
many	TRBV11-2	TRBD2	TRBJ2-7	TGTGCCAGCAGTTTCGGGGGGGAACTCTACGAGCAGTACTTC	CASSFGGELYEQYF
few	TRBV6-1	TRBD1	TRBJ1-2	TGTGCCAGCAGACCGACAGGGAGCTATGGCTACACCTTC	CASRPTGSYGYTF
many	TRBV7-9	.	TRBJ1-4	TGTGCCAGCAGCTTAGCGGAGACAGTTAATGAAAAACTGTTTTTT	CASSLAETVNEKLFF
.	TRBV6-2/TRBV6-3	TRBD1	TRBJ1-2	TGTGCCAGCAGTCGGGCGGGACAGGGTAACTATGGCTACACCTTC	CASSRAGQGNYGYTF
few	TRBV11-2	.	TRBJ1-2	TGTGCCAGCAGCTCAACAGGGTTTGGCTACACCTTC	CASSSTGFGYTF
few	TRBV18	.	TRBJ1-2	TGTGCCAGCTCACCTCCTTCGGGGAGAGCGGGCTATGGCTACACCTTC	CASSPPSGRAGYGYTF
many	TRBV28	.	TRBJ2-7	TGTGCCAGCACCCTTTTGGGGACCGGGTCCTACGAGCAGTACTTC	CASTLLGTGSYEQYF
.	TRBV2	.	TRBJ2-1	TGTGCCAGCAGTGAAGCGTACACGATCAATGAGCAGTTCTTC	CASSEAYTINEQFF
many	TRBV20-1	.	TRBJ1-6	TGCAGTGCTAGAGATGTGACAGCCGAGTATAATTCACCCCTCCACTTT	CSARDVTAEYNSPLHF
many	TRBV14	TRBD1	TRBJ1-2	TGTGCCAGCAGCCAAGAATTGGGACAGGGGGCCTATGGCTACACCTTC	CASSQELGQGAYGYTF
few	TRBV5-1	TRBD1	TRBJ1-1	TGCGCCAGCAGCGTCGGGACAGGGAGGATCCCTGAAGCTTTCTTT	CASSVGTGRIPEAFF
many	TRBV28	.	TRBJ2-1	TGTGCCACTTCCAAGGGCAATGAGCAGTTCTTC	CATSKGNEQFF
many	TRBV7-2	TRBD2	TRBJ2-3	TGTGCCAGCAGCTTAGTCCCCCATGAGCGGGACCCAGATACGCAGTATTTT	CASSLVPHERDPDTQYF
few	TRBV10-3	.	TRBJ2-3	TGTGCCATCAGTTCCGGGGGCCGCACAGATACGCAGTATTTT	CAISSGGRTDTQYF
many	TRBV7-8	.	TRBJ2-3	TGTGCCAGCAGCCAGAGTCGGGGGAGTTGGAATCGAGATACGCAGTATTTT	CASSQSRGSWNRDTQYF
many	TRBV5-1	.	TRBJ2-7	TGTGCCAGCAGCTTAGGCGGGACCTACGAGCAGTACTTC	CASSLGGTYEQYF
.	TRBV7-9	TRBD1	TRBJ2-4	TGTGCCAGCAGTGCCGGGACAGGGAATATAGACATTCAGTACTTC	CASSAGTGNIDIQYF
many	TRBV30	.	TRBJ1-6	TGTGCCTGGAACAACCCCTCAAATTCACCCCTCCACTTT	CAWNNPSNSPLHF
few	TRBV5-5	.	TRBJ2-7	TGTGCCAGCAGCTTGGACAGGGCCCCAGGGGAGCAGTACTTC	CASSLDRAPGEQYF
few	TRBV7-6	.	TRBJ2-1	TGTGCCAGCAGCTTAGAAAGCTTTAATGAGCAGTTCTTC	CASSLESFNEQFF